These 13 T cell receptor beta chains came from one sample sequenced in a study of blood T cell repertoires in COVID-19. TCRdb keeps only in-frame clones here, not all; method: immunoSEQ multiplex PCR. The sample consists of around 260,000 clones, around 89% of them appearing once. Sequencing was done on a sample of peripheral blood. These receptors all come from a man between 25 and 39 years old with acute or convalescent COVID-19.

The chain uses TRBV5-6 and TRBJ2-7, with TRBD1 as a possible D gene (5 bases). Trimming stripped 0 bases from V and 3 bases from J, with 7 bases between. The CDR3 extends over 13 amino acids. CDR1 and CDR2 (germline): SGHDT, YYEEEE. The CDR3 DNA is TGTGCCAGCAGCTTGGTGCAGGGCTACGAGCAGTACTTC. It is translated as CASSLVQGYEQYF.

The chain couples TRBV10-1 to TRBJ2-5; no clear D. The V gene lost 0 bases and the J gene lost 7 bases, with 15 bases spanning the gap. The CDR3 is made up of 15 amino acids. From germline, CDR1 is WNHNN and CDR2 SYGVQD (reference sequence). The CDR3 sequence: CASSESGLQGGTQYF. The CDR3 DNA is TGCGCCAGCAGTGAGTCAGGTCTTCAAGGCGGGACCCAGTACTTC.

This clone was observed once. J is TRBJ2-7 and V is TRBV10-1; unclear D gene. Trimming left V 3 bases short and J 6 bases short, with 15 bases between. This CDR3 contains 14 residues. Germline CDR1 and CDR2: WNHNN and SYGVQD (reference sequence). CDR3 protein: CASSESSSSAEQYF. CDR3 in DNA: TGCGCCAGCAGTGAATCCTCATCTAGTGCCGAGCAGTACTTC.

The chain links TRBV7-8 to TRBJ1-5; D perhaps matches TRBD1 (6 bases). The CDR3 totals 17 residues. V was trimmed by 5 bases and J by 3 bases, leaving 20 bases between them. CDR1 and CDR2 (germline): SGHVS, FQNEAQ. CDR3 region: CASSKKKGVSFNQPQHF. CDR3 DNA sequence: TGTGCCAGCAGCAAAAAAAAGGGGGTCTCCTTCAATCAGCCCCAGCATTTT.

This rearrangement joins TRBV25-1 to TRBJ2-1; D remains ambiguous. The V gene's germline CDR1 is MGHDK and CDR2 SYGVNS. The CDR3 runs 14 residues. V lost 2 bases and J 1 base, leaving 6 bases between the germline ends. In DNA, the CDR3 is TGTGCCAGCAGTGAACTCGGTTCCTACAATGAGCAGTTCTTC. Encoded protein: CASSELGSYNEQFF. Full variable domain (remainder filled in from reference TRBV25-1 and TRBJ2-1): EADIYQTPRYLVIGTGKKITLECSQTMGHDKMYWYQQDPGMELHLIHYSYGVNSTEKGDLSSESTVSRIRTEHFPLTLESARPSHTSQYLCASSELGSYNEQFFGPGTRLTVL.

The chain is built from TRBV6-1 and TRBJ1-2; D possibly corresponds to TRBD1 (5 bases). Germline CDR1 reads MNHNS; CDR2 reads SASEGT. This CDR3 spans 14 amino acids. With 1 base removed from V and 8 bases from J, the gap between germline ends came to 14 bases. The CDR3 here is CASSEEGSVGGYTF. The CDR3 DNA sequence: TGTGCCAGCAGTGAAGAGGGGTCAGTCGGGGGCTACACCTTC.

To note about this clone: Other nucleotide sequences from this sample produce the same CDR3. The J gene is TRBJ1-1, the V gene TRBV2, with 7 positions matching TRBD1. This CDR3 comprises 13 residues. Trimming at V came to 7 bases and at J to 1 base, leaving 3 bases not matched to a gene. From germline, CDR1 is SNHLY and CDR2 FYNNEI. The CDR3 spells CASTRDRNTEAFF. The CDR3 DNA is TGTGCCAGCACAAGGGACAGGAACACTGAAGCTTTCTTT. Looking up the rest from reference TRBV2 and TRBJ1-1 gives the full variable domain: EPEVTQTPSHQVTQMGQEVILRCVPISNHLYFYWYRQILGQKVEFLVSFYNNEISEKSEIFDDQFSVERPDGSNFTLKIRSTKLEDSAMYFCASTRDRNTEAFFGQGTRLTVV.

The J gene is TRBJ1-5, the V gene TRBV11-2; the D is unclear. The V gene's germline CDR1 is SGHAT and CDR2 FQNNGV. The CDR3 has 15 amino acids. Trimming cost V 1 base and J 1 base, with 8 bases left between them. This CDR3 reads CASSLGDTSNQPQHF. The CDR3 region has the DNA TGTGCCAGCAGCTTAGGAGACACCAGCAATCAGCCCCAGCATTTT.

The rearrangement uses TRBV4-1 and TRBJ1-6, with TRBD1 matching over 12 bases. The CDR3 is 16 residues long. V trimming: 4 bases; J trimming: 9 bases; junction bases outside the gene matches: 7. Germline lookup yields CDR1 MGHRA and CDR2 YSYEKL. CDR3 sequence (DNA): TGCGCCAGCAGCCGCCCCGGGACAGGGGGCCGTTCACCCCTCCACTTT. Translation: CASSRPGTGGRSPLHF.

The rearrangement joins TRBV5-3 to TRBJ1-5; TRBD1 matches at 9 bases. TRBV5-3 is labeled an ORF, and its function is uncertain. The trim removed 8 bases at V and 6 bases at J, leaving 6 bases unmatched. There are 13 residues in the CDR3. CDR3 DNA: TGTGCCAGGGCGGACAGGGGTTGTCAGCCCCAGCATTTT. It specifies CARADRGCQPQHF.

The V and J genes are TRBV29-1 and TRBJ1-4, with D possibly matching TRBD1 (6 bases). Trimming pared 6 bases from V and 8 bases from J, leaving 16 bases between. In germline, CDR1 is SQVTM, CDR2 ANQGSEA. CDR3 length equals 13 residues. The CDR3 DNA reads TGCAGCGTGTGGGGGGGCCCGAACGAAAAACTGTTTTTT. It is translated as CSVWGGPNEKLFF.

This sequence joins TRBV3-1 (or the pseudogene TRBV3-2) and TRBJ2-1; 7 nucleotides match TRBD2. This CDR3 is built from 14 residues. The germline gives CDR1 LGHDT, CDR2 YNNKEL (reference sequence). V was clipped by 4 bases and J by 3 bases; unmatched bases: 3. DNA for the CDR3: TGTGCCAGCAGCCCCGGGACTATCTACAATGAGCAGTTCTTC. This encodes CASSPGTIYNEQFF.

The chain couples TRBV5-8 to TRBJ2-7, with 10 bases identical to TRBD1. This CDR3 region has 14 residues. V lost 6 bases, J lost 9 bases, and 12 bases stayed unmatched. Germline loops: CDR1 SGHTS, CDR2 YDEGEE. The CDR3 coding sequence is TGTGCCAGCAACCGGGACAGGGGACTCGGCGGGCAGTACTTC. It codes for CASNRDRGLGGQYF.